This T cell receptor (beta chain) emerged from a study of response to subunit inactivated influenza vaccine. The germline gives CDR1 DFQATT, CDR2 SNEGSKA (reference sequence). The CDR3 length is 16 residues. Trimming shortened V by 0 bases and J by 4 bases, and 17 bases separated the two germline ends. One entry per CDR3 protein, called by TCRdb with MiXCR from the RT-PCR reads. The sample lists approximately 500,000 distinct CDR3 sequences; less than 25% were seen once. These data were also reused for a study on T cells expressing NK-cell markers. That paper adds: UMIs were included in TCR beta cDNA generated by 5'RACE template switching. Questions lingered over whether expanded NKG2C+ T cell clones were HCMV-specific.

V usage is TRBV20-1 and J usage is TRBJ2-3, with a tentative D call TRBD2 (6 bases). This receptor was taken from a man aged 50 or older who received an inactivated influenza vaccine. Sequences were derived from CD4+ T cells sorted from PBMCs, sampled 11 to 12 days after vaccination. The CDR3, as DNA: TGCAGTGCTAGAGATCTCAGGAGGGCCTCTGCAGATACGCAGTATTTT. Protein product: CSARDLRRASADTQYF.